Listed here are 22 T cell receptor beta chains from one sample, sequenced in a study of T cells in Graves' hyperthyroidism and ophthalmopathy (dated by TCRdb to about 2019). Library creation used multiplex PCR. Sequencing was carried out with an Illumina HiSeq 2000. TCR beta CDR3 regions were amplified from RNA transcripts. For the first round of RT-PCR on the TCR CDR3, the HTBI primer set was used together with the Qiagen OneStep RT-PCR kit. In TCRdb, the public reads were trimmed at Q25 with fastp and aligned with MiXCR, with productive beta chains retained. Rows merge per CDR3 protein into single entries with the most common DNA and genes. The sample data list under 550,000 distinct CDR3 sequences, and 20% of these were observed just once. In total, the top ten clones hold around 50% of the sample. The sequencing input was blood. These receptors were obtained from a man aged 35 to 55 with Graves' ophthalmopathy.

The gene calls are TRBV19 and TRBJ1-4; 8 nucleotides agree with TRBD1. Germline CDR1 reads LNHDA; CDR2 reads SQIVND (reference sequence). This CDR3 is built from 16 residues. With V trimmed by 0 bases and J by 5 bases, 5 bases remained unmatched. Here the CDR3 DNA reads TGTGCCAGTAGTATAGAATCGACAGGGGACAATGAAAAACTGTTTTTT. Amino acids: CASSIESTGDNEKLFF.

This clonotype was seen repeatedly, ten times or more. CDR3 loop: CASSPSGSLNEQYF. CDR3 sequence (DNA): TGTGCCAGCAGCCCTAGCGGGAGTTTGAACGAGCAGTACTTC. The chain couples TRBV7-3 to TRBJ2-7, with TRBD2 matching 10 bases. Losses at the gene ends were 5 bases for V and 5 bases for J; bases not matched to a gene: 6. The V gene's germline CDR1 is SGHTA and CDR2 FQGTGA. The CDR3 runs 14 residues.

This chain connects TRBV7-2 to TRBJ2-5; D may match TRBD1 or TRBD2 (5 bases each). The CDR3 contains 15 residues. V dropped 2 bases and J dropped 5 bases, with 15 bases sitting between them. Germline V lookup: CDR1 SGHTA, CDR2 FQGNSA. The CDR3 here is CASSLMGRVQETQYF. CDR3 nucleotides: TGTGCCAGCAGCTTAATGGGGCGGGTCCAGGAGACCCAGTACTTC.

The chain links TRBV13 to TRBJ2-5; D gene ambiguous. The V and J ends lost 0 bases and 6 bases respectively, with 11 bases between them. Germline V lookup: CDR1 PRHDT, CDR2 FYEKMQ (reference sequence). The CDR3 is 14 residues long. CDR3 DNA: TGTGCCAGCAGCTTAGGAAGCGCGAGGAAGACCCAGTACTTC. It encodes CASSLGSARKTQYF.

This chain joins TRBV9 and TRBJ2-7; D is perhaps TRBD1 or TRBD2 (5 bases each). The V end lost 4 bases, the J end lost 2 bases, and 19 bases lay between the germline ends. In germline, CDR1 is SGDLS, CDR2 YYNGEE. The CDR3 totals 16 residues. The CDR3 sequence: CASSPRGGRDPYEQYF. DNA of the CDR3: TGTGCCAGCAGCCCGAGGGGTGGCAGGGACCCCTACGAGCAGTACTTC.

This clonotype was seen more than once but under ten times. The chain recombines TRBV12-3 or TRBV12-4 with TRBJ2-1; 8 positions match TRBD1. This CDR3 is built from 13 residues. With V trimmed by 2 bases and J by 9 bases, 3 bases remained unmatched. The CDR3 loop is CASSLPGTGEQFF. The CDR3 DNA reads TGTGCCAGCAGTTTACCCGGGACAGGTGAGCAGTTCTTC.

V is TRBV9 and J is TRBJ2-5; D ambiguous. Deletions cut 2 bases from V and 4 bases from J, with 12 bases between. Germline lookup yields CDR1 SGDLS and CDR2 YYNGEE. The CDR3 is 14 residues long. The DNA for the CDR3 is TGTGCCAGCAGCGTGGGTCAGAACCCAGAGACCCAGTACTTC. It codes for CASSVGQNPETQYF.

There are many counts of this clonotype. The genes are TRBV20-1 and TRBJ2-3; tentatively, D is TRBD2 (5 bases). V lost 7 bases and J 7 bases, leaving 18 bases between the germline ends. CDR3 length equals 13 residues. The germline CDR1 and CDR2 sequences are DFQATT and SNEGSKA (reference sequence). CDR3 in amino acids: CSGGGSPGNTQYF. DNA for the CDR3: TGCAGTGGAGGAGGTTCCCCGGGAAATACGCAGTATTTT.

This clonotype was seen ten or more times. The chain recombines TRBV11-2 with TRBJ2-7; D remains ambiguous. The CDR3 consists of 13 residues. Between the trimmed V and J ends, which lost 6 bases and 5 bases, there was a span of 14 bases. The germline gives CDR1 SGHAT, CDR2 FQNNGV. CDR3: CASRSGSRDEQYF. The DNA of the CDR3 is TGTGCCAGCAGATCCGGGTCCCGCGACGAGCAGTACTTC.

The sample holds many counts of this clonotype. The rearrangement links TRBV28 to TRBJ2-3, with D possibly being TRBD1 (6 bases). The CDR3 runs to 15 residues. V lost 4 bases and J 0 bases, leaving 11 bases between the germline ends. Per the germline V gene, CDR1 is MDHEN and CDR2 is SYDVKM. The DNA of the CDR3 is TGTGCCAGCAGTTCACAGGGAGCTAGCACAGATACGCAGTATTTT. Its translation: CASSSQGASTDTQYF. Together with reference TRBV28 and TRBJ2-3, the CDR3 gives the full variable domain: DVKVTQSSRYLVKRTGEKVFLECVQDMDHENMFWYRQDPGLGLRLIYFSYDVKMKEKGDIPEGYSVSREKKERFSLILESASTNQTSMYLCASSSQGASTDTQYFGPGTRLTVL.

This clonotype was recorded many times. This chain links TRBV20-1 with TRBJ2-1, with TRBD2 matching over 7 bases. V shed 0 bases and J 3 bases; nucleotides not matched to a gene: 5. The CDR3 is 15 residues long. Germline V CDR1 and CDR2: DFQATT, SNEGSKA (reference sequence). CDR3 in amino acids: CSARDFGGNYNEQFF. DNA of the CDR3: TGCAGTGCTAGAGATTTCGGGGGGAACTACAATGAGCAGTTCTTC.

This clonotype was observed many times. The chain joins TRBV2 to TRBJ2-1; D ambiguous. V was trimmed by 3 bases and J by 4 bases, leaving 10 bases between them. The CDR3 loop spans 14 amino acids. Germline V CDR1 and CDR2: SNHLY, FYNNEI. CDR3 amino acids: CASSDSRAYNEQFF. The CDR3 region has the DNA TGTGCCAGCAGTGACTCACGAGCTTACAATGAGCAGTTCTTC.

The V gene is TRBV9, the J gene TRBJ2-7; the D is unclear. The CDR3 is 14 amino acids. V was clipped by 3 bases and J by 2 bases, with 12 bases between them. Germline-derived CDR1 and CDR2 are SGDLS and YYNGEE. The chain's CDR3 is CASSGRKNTYEQYF. CDR3 in DNA: TGTGCCAGCAGCGGTAGGAAGAACACCTACGAGCAGTACTTC.

In this sample, this clonotype turned up many times. This chain joins TRBV7-2 and TRBJ2-5, with D perhaps TRBD2 (5 bases). CDR1 is SGHTA and CDR2 is FQGNSA in the germline V gene. V was cut by 2 bases and J by 5 bases, with 12 bases left in between. The CDR3 is 14 residues long. CDR3 protein: CASSLWLARETQYF. In nucleotides, the CDR3 is TGTGCCAGCAGCTTATGGCTAGCTAGGGAGACCCAGTACTTC.

The V and J genes are TRBV18 and TRBJ1-5; unclear D gene. Germline values: CDR1 KGHSH, CDR2 LQKENI. Trimming pared 3 bases from V and 4 bases from J, leaving 10 bases between. This CDR3 comprises 14 residues. CDR3 bases: TGTGCCAGCTCACCTGCTACAGAGAATCAGCCCCAGCATTTT. This translates into CASSPATENQPQHF.

The V call is TRBV20-1, the J call TRBJ2-4; unclear D gene. This CDR3 has 15 amino acids. Per germline, CDR1 DFQATT and CDR2 SNEGSKA (reference sequence). Trimming pared 3 bases from V and 0 bases from J, leaving 12 bases between. Here the CDR3 reads CSASLEDLAKNIQYF. In DNA form, the CDR3 reads TGCAGTGCTAGTCTCGAAGATCTAGCCAAAAACATTCAGTACTTC.

In its sample, this clonotype was seen many times. The chain recombines TRBV5-1 with TRBJ1-1, with 7 nucleotides matching TRBD1. The V and J ends lost 4 bases and 0 bases, in that order; junction bases with no gene match: 3. The germline gives CDR1 SGHRS, CDR2 YFSETQ. CDR3 length: 14 amino acids. For the CDR3, the DNA is TGCGCCAGCAGCATACAGGGGATGAACACTGAAGCTTTCTTT. It translates to CASSIQGMNTEAFF. The variable domain in full, completed from reference TRBV5-1 and TRBJ1-1, reads KAGVTQTPRYLIKTRGQQVTLSCSPISGHRSVSWYQQTPGQGLQFLFEYFSETQRNKGNFPGRFSGRQFSNSRSEMNVSTLELGDSALYLCASSIQGMNTEAFFGQGTRLTVV.

This clonotype turned up a few times. The rearrangement links TRBV29-1 to TRBJ2-7, with D hard to call. The CDR3 contains 14 residues. V gave up 2 bases and J gave up 9 bases, with 20 bases separating them. Germline values: CDR1 SQVTM, CDR2 ANQGSEA. In DNA form, the CDR3 reads TGCAGCGTTGAACTTCCGGGCGGCATGTTCGGGCAGTACTTC. Protein: CSVELPGGMFGQYF.

This clonotype was observed a few times. The chain is built from TRBV7-2 and TRBJ1-1; possibly TRBD1 for D (6 bases). Germline V gene data show CDR1 as SGHTA and CDR2 as FQGNSA. Trimming stripped 1 base from V and 5 bases from J, with 14 bases between. The CDR3 runs to 15 residues. CDR3 DNA: TGTGCCAGCAGCTTAGGGTGGGGGGCGCGGACTGAAGCTTTCTTT. It translates to CASSLGWGARTEAFF.

The V and J genes are TRBV3-1 and TRBJ1-6; 7 bases align to TRBD1. In germline, CDR1 is LGHDT, CDR2 YNNKEL (reference sequence). The CDR3 is 16 amino acids. Losses at the gene ends were 4 bases for V and 10 bases for J; bases not matched to a gene: 13. The CDR3 nucleotides are TGTGCCAGCAGCCCCCGAGGGGTCGAAGGGGGCTCACCCCTCCACTTT. It specifies CASSPRGVEGGSPLHF.

The genes are TRBV4-1 and TRBJ2-5, with D unresolved. The V and J ends lost 0 bases and 7 bases respectively, with 15 bases between them. Germline assignment: CDR1 MGHRA and CDR2 YSYEKL. This CDR3 is 15 amino acids long. CDR3 DNA sequence: TGCGCCAGCAGCCAAGAGCCCCCCTATTATCGGACCCAGTACTTC. It codes for CASSQEPPYYRTQYF.

This clonotype was seen ten or more times. This sequence joins TRBV2 and TRBJ2-7; D is possibly TRBD1 (6 bases). The germline V gene has CDR1 SNHLY and CDR2 FYNNEI. The CDR3 sequence is 13 residues long. V gave up 6 bases and J gave up 4 bases, with 13 bases separating them. The CDR3 protein is CASRGTGPYEQYF. In DNA, the CDR3 is TGTGCCAGCAGAGGAACAGGGCCTTACGAGCAGTACTTC.